This TCR beta chain was observed in a study of blood T cell repertoires in COVID-19. About the research overall: Collection of acute and convalescent COVID-19 samples took place in the United States, Italy and Spain. From T cells, B-cell-depleted T cells, or PBMCs came the material, which was cDNA or gDNA.

Per the study methods: Amplification with reference gene primers provided the estimates of nucleated cell counts. The table came from immunoSEQ multiplex PCR; TCRdb's copy has only in-frame clones and leaves some out. V and J calls and clone size follow that table, whereas D and trimming were derived from the DNA. The data contain 270,000 or so clones, 80% to 85% of them seen just once; the ten biggest clones take up around 2.9%. What was sequenced was peripheral blood. This TCR derives from a woman aged 55 to 70 with active or convalescent COVID-19.

The CDR3 is CASSPPGTEATEAFF. The CDR3, as DNA: TGTGCCAGCAGCCCTCCCGGGACAGAGGCGACTGAAGCTTTCTTT. The chain joins TRBV11-2 to TRBJ1-1; 7 positions agree with TRBD1. Germline V lookup: CDR1 SGHAT, CDR2 FQNNGV. V shed 5 bases and J 5 bases; nucleotides not matched to a gene: 11. There are 15 residues in the CDR3.